The TCR beta chain under discussion was sequenced for a study of T cells in Graves' hyperthyroidism and ophthalmopathy. Findings and caveats of the study: Through a model of 13 V-J features, ophthalmopathy was separated from stable hyperthyroidism.

This clonotype was seen ten or more times. Its antigen is undetermined. V dropped 2 bases and J dropped 1 base, with 12 bases sitting between them. Germline V gene sequence: CDR1 KGHDR, CDR2 SFDVKD. The CDR3 runs 16 residues. From RNA transcripts, TCR beta CDR3 regions were amplified. Primed by the HTBI set, a first-round RT-PCR was run on the TCR CDR3. TCRdb re-derived calls from the multiplex PCR reads in MiXCR, one entry per CDR3 protein. The table records some 600,000 distinct CDR3 sequences, approximately 13% of them present only once. The sequencing sample was made of blood. The receptor was derived from a young woman with Graves' hyperthyroidism that later progressed to Graves' ophthalmopathy. The chain carries TRBV24-1 and TRBJ2-3; possibly TRBD2 for D (5 bases). The CDR3 is CATSDSGNYRTDTQYF. Here the CDR3 DNA reads TGTGCCACCAGTGATTCGGGGAATTACCGCACAGATACGCAGTATTTT.